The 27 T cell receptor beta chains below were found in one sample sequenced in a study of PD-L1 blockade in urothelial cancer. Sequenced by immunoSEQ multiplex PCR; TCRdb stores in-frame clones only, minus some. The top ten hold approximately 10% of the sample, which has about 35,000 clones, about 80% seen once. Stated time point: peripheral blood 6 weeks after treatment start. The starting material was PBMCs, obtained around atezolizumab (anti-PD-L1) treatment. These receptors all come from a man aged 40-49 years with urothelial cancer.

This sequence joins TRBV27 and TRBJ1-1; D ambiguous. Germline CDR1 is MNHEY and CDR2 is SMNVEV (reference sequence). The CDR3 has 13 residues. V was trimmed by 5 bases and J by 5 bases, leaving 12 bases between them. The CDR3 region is CASSPGWRTEAFF. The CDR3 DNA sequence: TGTGCCAGCAGTCCCGGGTGGAGGACTGAAGCTTTCTTT.

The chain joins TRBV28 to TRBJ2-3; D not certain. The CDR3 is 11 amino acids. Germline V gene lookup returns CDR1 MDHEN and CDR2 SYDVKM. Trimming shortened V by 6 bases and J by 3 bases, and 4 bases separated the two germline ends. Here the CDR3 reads CASRRTDTQYF. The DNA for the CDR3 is TGTGCCAGCAGGCGGACAGATACGCAGTATTTT. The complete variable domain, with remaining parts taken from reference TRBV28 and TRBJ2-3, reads DVKVTQSSRYLVKRTGEKVFLECVQDMDHENMFWYRQDPGLGLRLIYFSYDVKMKEKGDIPEGYSVSREKKERFSLILESASTNQTSMYLCASRRTDTQYFGPGTRLTVL.

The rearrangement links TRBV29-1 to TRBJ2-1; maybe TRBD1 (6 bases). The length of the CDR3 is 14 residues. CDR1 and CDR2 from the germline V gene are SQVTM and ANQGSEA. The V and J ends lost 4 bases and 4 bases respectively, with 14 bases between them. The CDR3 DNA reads TGCAGCGTTGTAGGTGTCAGGGGATACAATGAGCAGTTCTTC. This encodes CSVVGVRGYNEQFF.

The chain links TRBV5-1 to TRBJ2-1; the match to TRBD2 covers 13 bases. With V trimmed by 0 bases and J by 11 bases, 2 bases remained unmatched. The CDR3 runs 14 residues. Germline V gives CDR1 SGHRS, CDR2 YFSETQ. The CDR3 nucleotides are TGCGCCAGCAGCTTGGAAGGGACTAGCGGGAAGCAGTTCTTC. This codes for CASSLEGTSGKQFF.

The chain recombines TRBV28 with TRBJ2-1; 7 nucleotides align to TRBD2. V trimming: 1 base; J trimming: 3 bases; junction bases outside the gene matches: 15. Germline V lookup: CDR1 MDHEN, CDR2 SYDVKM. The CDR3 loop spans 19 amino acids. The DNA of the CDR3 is TGTGCCAGCAGTTTATTGCAGTTGCGGCTAGCGGATAGCTACAATGAGCAGTTCTTC. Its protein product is CASSLLQLRLADSYNEQFF.

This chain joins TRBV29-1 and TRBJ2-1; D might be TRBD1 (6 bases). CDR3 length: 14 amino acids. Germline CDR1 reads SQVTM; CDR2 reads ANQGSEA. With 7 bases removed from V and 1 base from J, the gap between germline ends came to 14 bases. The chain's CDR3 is CSGYRARSYNEQFF. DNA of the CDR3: TGCAGCGGCTACAGGGCCCGGTCCTACAATGAGCAGTTCTTC.

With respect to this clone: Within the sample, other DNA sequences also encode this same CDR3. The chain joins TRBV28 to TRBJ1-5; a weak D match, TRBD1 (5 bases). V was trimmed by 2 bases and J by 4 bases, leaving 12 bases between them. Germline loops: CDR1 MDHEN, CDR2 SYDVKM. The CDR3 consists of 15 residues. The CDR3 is CASSLDSGSNQPQHF. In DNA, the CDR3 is TGTGCCAGCAGTTTAGATTCAGGGTCTAATCAGCCCCAGCATTTT.

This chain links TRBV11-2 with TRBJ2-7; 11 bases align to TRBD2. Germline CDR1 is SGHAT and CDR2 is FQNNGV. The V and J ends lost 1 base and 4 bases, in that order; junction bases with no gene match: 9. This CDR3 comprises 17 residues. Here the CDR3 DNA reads TGTGCCAGCAGCTTAGCCTTAGCGGGAGGGCCCCCGTACGAGCAGTACTTC. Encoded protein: CASSLALAGGPPYEQYF.

CDR3: CAIRRGLQETQYF. For the CDR3, the DNA is TGTGCCATTAGGAGGGGCCTCCAAGAGACCCAGTACTTC. The chain uses TRBV10-3 and TRBJ2-5, with D possibly matching TRBD2 (6 bases). Germline loops: CDR1 ENHRY, CDR2 SYGVKD. There are 13 residues in the CDR3. V was cut by 9 bases and J by 1 base, with 12 bases left in between.

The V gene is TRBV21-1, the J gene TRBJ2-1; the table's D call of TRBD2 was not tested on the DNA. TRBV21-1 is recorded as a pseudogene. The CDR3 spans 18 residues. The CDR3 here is CASSKDGASSGTINEQFF. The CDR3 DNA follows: TGTGCCAGCAGCAAAGATGGAGCCTCTAGCGGGACTATCAATGAGCAGTTCTTC.

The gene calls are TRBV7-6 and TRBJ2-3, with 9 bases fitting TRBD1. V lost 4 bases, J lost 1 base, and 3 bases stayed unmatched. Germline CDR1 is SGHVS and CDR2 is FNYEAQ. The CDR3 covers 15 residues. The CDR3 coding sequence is TGTGCCAGCAGCTCCAACAGGGGGCGCACAGATACGCAGTATTTT. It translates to CASSSNRGRTDTQYF.

In nucleotides, the CDR3 is TGTGCCAGCAGTTCCAGAGCAGGGAATCCTCCTGAAGCTTTCTTT. Its translation: CASSSRAGNPPEAFF. The gene calls are TRBV6-5 and TRBJ1-1, with a possible D match to TRBD1 (5 bases). CDR3 length: 15 residues. V shed 4 bases and J shed 6 bases, with 18 bases lying between them. Germline V gene sequence: CDR1 MNHEY, CDR2 SVGAGI.

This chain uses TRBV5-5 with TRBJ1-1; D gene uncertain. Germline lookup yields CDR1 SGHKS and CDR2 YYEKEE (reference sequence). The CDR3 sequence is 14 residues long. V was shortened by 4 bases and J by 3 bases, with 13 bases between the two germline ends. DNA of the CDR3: TGTGCCAGCAGCCAAGTCACAGACCACACTGAAGCTTTCTTT. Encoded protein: CASSQVTDHTEAFF.

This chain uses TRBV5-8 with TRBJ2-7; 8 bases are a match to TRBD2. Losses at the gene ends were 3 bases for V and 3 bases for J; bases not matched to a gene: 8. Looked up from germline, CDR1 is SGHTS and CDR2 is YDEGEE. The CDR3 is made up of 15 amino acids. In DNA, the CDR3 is TGTGCCAGCAGCTCCCTGAGTAGCGGGAACTACGAGCAGTACTTC. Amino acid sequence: CASSSLSSGNYEQYF.

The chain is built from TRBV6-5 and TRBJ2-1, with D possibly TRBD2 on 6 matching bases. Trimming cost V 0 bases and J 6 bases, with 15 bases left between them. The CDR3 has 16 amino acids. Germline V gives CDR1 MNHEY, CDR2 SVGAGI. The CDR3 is CASSYSNTLAANEQFF. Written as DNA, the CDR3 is TGTGCCAGCAGTTACTCGAATACTTTAGCGGCCAATGAGCAGTTCTTC.

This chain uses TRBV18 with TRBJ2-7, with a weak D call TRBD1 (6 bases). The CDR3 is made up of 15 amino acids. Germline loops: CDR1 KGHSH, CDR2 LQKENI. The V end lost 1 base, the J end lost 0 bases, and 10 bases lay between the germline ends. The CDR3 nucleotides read TGTGCCAGCTCACCACGGGACACTCGCTCCTACGAGCAGTACTTC. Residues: CASSPRDTRSYEQYF.

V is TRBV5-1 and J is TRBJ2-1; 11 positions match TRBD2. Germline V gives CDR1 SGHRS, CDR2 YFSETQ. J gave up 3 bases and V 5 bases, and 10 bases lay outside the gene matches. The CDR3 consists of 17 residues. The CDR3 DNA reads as TGCGCCAGCAGGATTATCCCCGGGACTAGCGGCTACAATGAGCAGTTCTTC. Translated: CASRIIPGTSGYNEQFF.

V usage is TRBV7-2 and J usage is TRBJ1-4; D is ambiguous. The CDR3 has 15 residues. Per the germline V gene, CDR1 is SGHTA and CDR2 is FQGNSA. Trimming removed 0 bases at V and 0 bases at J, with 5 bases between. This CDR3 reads CASSLAITTNEKLFF. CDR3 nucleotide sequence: TGTGCCAGCAGCTTAGCAATAACAACTAATGAAAAACTGTTTTTT.

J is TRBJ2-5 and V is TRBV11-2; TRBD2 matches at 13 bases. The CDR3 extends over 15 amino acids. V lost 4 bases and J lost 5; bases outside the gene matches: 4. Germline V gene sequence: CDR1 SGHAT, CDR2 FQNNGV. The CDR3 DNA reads TGTGCCAGCAGCTCACTAGCGGGAGGGCCTGAGACCCAGTACTTC. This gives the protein CASSSLAGGPETQYF. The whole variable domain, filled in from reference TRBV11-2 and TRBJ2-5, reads EAGVAQSPRYKIIEKRQSVAFWCNPISGHATLYWYQQILGQGPKLLIQFQNNGVVDDSQLPKDRFSAERLKGVDSTLKIQPAKLEDSAVYLCASSSLAGGPETQYFGPGTRLLVL.

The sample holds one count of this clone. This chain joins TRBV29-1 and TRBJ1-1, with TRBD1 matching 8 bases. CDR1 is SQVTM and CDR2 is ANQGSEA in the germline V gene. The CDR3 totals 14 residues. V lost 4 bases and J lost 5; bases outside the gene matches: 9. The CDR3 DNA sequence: TGCAGCGTTGGAGGCAGGGGGCTAAGGACTGAAGCTTTCTTT. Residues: CSVGGRGLRTEAFF.

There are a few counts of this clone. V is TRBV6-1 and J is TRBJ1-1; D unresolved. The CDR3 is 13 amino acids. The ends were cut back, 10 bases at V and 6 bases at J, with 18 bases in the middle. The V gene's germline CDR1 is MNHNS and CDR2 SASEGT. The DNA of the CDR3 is TGTGCCACCAGCCTGGCGGGCGTAGCTGAAGCTTTCTTT. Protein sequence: CATSLAGVAEAFF.

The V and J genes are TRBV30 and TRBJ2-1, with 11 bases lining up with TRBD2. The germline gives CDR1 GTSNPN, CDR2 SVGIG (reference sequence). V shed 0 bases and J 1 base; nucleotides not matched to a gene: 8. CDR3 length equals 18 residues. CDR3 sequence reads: CAWSVLRLAGGSYNEQFF. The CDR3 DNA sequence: TGTGCCTGGAGTGTACTAAGGCTAGCGGGAGGTTCCTACAATGAGCAGTTCTTC.

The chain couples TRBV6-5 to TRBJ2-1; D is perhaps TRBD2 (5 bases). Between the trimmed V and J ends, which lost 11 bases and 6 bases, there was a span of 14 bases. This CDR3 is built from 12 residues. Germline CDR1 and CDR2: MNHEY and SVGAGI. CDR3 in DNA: TGTGCCCCTGAGGGCCCACGCAATGAGCAGTTCTTC. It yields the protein CAPEGPRNEQFF.

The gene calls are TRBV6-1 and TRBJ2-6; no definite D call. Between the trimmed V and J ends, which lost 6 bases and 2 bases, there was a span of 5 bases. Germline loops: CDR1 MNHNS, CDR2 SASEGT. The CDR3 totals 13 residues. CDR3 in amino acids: CASSVPGANVLTF. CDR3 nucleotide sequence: TGTGCCAGCAGCGTCCCTGGGGCCAACGTCCTGACTTTC.

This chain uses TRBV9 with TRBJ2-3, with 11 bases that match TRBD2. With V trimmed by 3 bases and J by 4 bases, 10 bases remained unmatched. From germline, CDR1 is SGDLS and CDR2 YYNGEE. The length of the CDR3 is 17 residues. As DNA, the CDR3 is TGTGCCAGCAGCGCCTTTTCACTAGCGGGGGTCTCAGATACGCAGTATTTT. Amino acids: CASSAFSLAGVSDTQYF.

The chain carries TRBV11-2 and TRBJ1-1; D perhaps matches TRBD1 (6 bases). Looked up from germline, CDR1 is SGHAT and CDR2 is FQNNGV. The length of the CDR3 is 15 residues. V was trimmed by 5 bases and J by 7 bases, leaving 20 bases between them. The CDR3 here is CASSPPSPRGDEAFF. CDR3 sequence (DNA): TGTGCCAGCAGCCCCCCCAGCCCCAGGGGAGATGAAGCTTTCTTT. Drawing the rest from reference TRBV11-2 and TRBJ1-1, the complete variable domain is EAGVAQSPRYKIIEKRQSVAFWCNPISGHATLYWYQQILGQGPKLLIQFQNNGVVDDSQLPKDRFSAERLKGVDSTLKIQPAKLEDSAVYLCASSPPSPRGDEAFFGQGTRLTVV.

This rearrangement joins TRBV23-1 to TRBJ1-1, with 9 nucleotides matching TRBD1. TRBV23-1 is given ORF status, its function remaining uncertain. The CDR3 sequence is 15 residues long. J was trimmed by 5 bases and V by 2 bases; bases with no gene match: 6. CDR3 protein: CASSQTGTGWTEAFF. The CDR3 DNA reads TGCGCCAGCAGTCAAACCGGGACAGGGTGGACTGAAGCTTTCTTT.